The 28 T cell receptor beta chains below were found in one sample sequenced in a study of T cell responses to AZD1222 COVID-19 vaccine. Generated by immunoSEQ multiplex PCR, the TCRdb table keeps only in-frame clones and is missing some. The top ten hold less than 0.65% of the sample, which has about 270,000 clones, approximately 94% seen once. The sample was peripheral blood, taken 28 days after the second AZD1222 dose. The source is an adult who received the AZD1222 COVID-19 vaccine.

The chain links TRBV24-1 to TRBJ2-3; a possible D gene is TRBD1 (5 bases). Germline V gene sequence: CDR1 KGHDR, CDR2 SFDVKD. V was trimmed by 1 base and J by 2 bases, leaving 6 bases between them. This CDR3 spans 14 amino acids. CDR3 protein: CATSDFRDTDTQYF. The CDR3 nucleotides are TGTGCCACCAGTGATTTCAGGGACACAGATACGCAGTATTTT.

The CDR3 loop is CASSKWDNRSALTYEQYF. The CDR3, as DNA: TGTGCCAGCAGCAAATGGGACAATCGTTCAGCTTTAACCTACGAGCAGTACTTC. The V gene is TRBV21-1, the J gene TRBJ2-7; the DNA was not used to check the table's D call, TRBD1. TRBV21-1 is a listed pseudogene. This CDR3 is 18 amino acids long.

The chain carries TRBV28 and TRBJ1-2; D is uncertain. The CDR3 has 13 amino acids. In germline, CDR1 is MDHEN, CDR2 SYDVKM. The V gene lost 6 bases and the J gene lost 0 bases, with 8 bases spanning the gap. CDR3 nucleotide sequence: TGTGCCAGCAGACAGCGAGCTAACTATGGCTACACCTTC. Encoded protein: CASRQRANYGYTF.

This rearrangement joins TRBV18 to TRBJ2-7; D might be TRBD1 (6 bases). Germline lookup yields CDR1 KGHSH and CDR2 LQKENI. V was shortened by 6 bases and J by 6 bases, with 12 bases between the two germline ends. This CDR3 is built from 12 residues. The CDR3 bases are TGTGCCAGCTCCCCGAGGGGGACCGAGCAGTACTTC. Protein sequence: CASSPRGTEQYF.

This chain connects TRBV7-2 to TRBJ2-2; 10 bases map to TRBD2. CDR1 is SGHTA, CDR2 FQGNSA, per germline. V lost 5 bases, J lost 4 bases, and 10 bases stayed unmatched. The CDR3 runs 17 residues. CDR3 nucleotides: TGTGCCAGCAGCCAGTCTGGTACTAGCGGGGTCACCGGGGAGCTGTTTTTT. This encodes CASSQSGTSGVTGELFF.

This clone came up once. The chain carries TRBV7-2 and TRBJ1-5; TRBD1 agrees at 7 bases. Germline V gene lookup returns CDR1 SGHTA and CDR2 FQGNSA. The CDR3 is 15 residues long. V was pared by 4 bases and J by 0 bases, with 3 bases of the junction left unmatched. The CDR3 DNA is TGTGCCAGCAGCTCGGACAGGAATAGCAATCAGCCCCAGCATTTT. Residues: CASSSDRNSNQPQHF.

The J gene is TRBJ2-3, the V gene TRBV6-5; D is uncertain. The V end was cut by 7 bases, the J end by 5 bases, with 16 bases between. CDR1 and CDR2 (germline): MNHEY, SVGAGI. There are 14 residues in the CDR3. CDR3 coding DNA: TGTGCCAGCACCGCCCGCGTAGCAAGAGATACGCAGTATTTT. It translates to CASTARVARDTQYF.

V and J are TRBV28 and TRBJ2-1; 11 bases match TRBD2. J was trimmed by 4 bases and V by 7 bases; bases with no gene match: 3. This CDR3 contains 14 residues. Germline V gene lookup returns CDR1 MDHEN and CDR2 SYDVKM. The CDR3 DNA reads as TGTGCCAGCAACGGACTAGCGGGTTACAATGAGCAGTTCTTC. Protein sequence: CASNGLAGYNEQFF. The full variable domain, in which reference TRBV28 and TRBJ2-1 provide the parts outside the CDR3, is DVKVTQSSRYLVKRTGEKVFLECVQDMDHENMFWYRQDPGLGLRLIYFSYDVKMKEKGDIPEGYSVSREKKERFSLILESASTNQTSMYLCASNGLAGYNEQFFGPGTRLTVL.

The chain combines TRBV7-2 with TRBJ2-1; D possibly corresponds to TRBD2 (5 bases). Germline-derived CDR1 and CDR2 are SGHTA and FQGNSA. V lost 0 bases and J lost 4, with 7 bases in between. This CDR3 has 14 amino acids. In DNA form, the CDR3 reads TGTGCCAGCAGCTTAGCGGGAGATTACAATGAGCAGTTCTTC. It encodes CASSLAGDYNEQFF.

This clone was seen once. The rearrangement joins TRBV6-5 to TRBJ1-1; D is unclear. This CDR3 has 13 amino acids. The V and J ends lost 4 bases and 1 base respectively, with 7 bases between them. The V gene's germline CDR1 is MNHEY and CDR2 SVGAGI. The chain's CDR3 is CASSSTGNTEAFF. In DNA, the CDR3 is TGTGCCAGCAGTTCTACGGGGAACACTGAAGCTTTCTTT.

A single count supports this clone. This chain joins TRBV7-9 and TRBJ2-3; possibly TRBD2 for D (5 bases). With 4 bases removed from V and 6 bases from J, the gap between germline ends came to 11 bases. This CDR3 has 13 residues. Germline-derived CDR1 and CDR2 are SEHNR and FQNEAQ (reference sequence). This CDR3 is CASSSGVVDTQYF. CDR3 nucleotides: TGTGCCAGCAGCTCCGGGGTGGTGGATACGCAGTATTTT.

V gene TRBV6-6 combines with J gene TRBJ1-6; 7 positions agree with TRBD1. Looked up from germline, CDR1 is MNHNY and CDR2 is SVGAGI (reference sequence). CDR3 size: 14 residues. Trimming cost V 5 bases and J 7 bases; bases outside gene matches: 5. The CDR3 loop reads CASSPGTANSPLHF. Written as DNA, the CDR3 is TGTGCCAGCAGTCCCGGGACAGCCAATTCACCCCTCCACTTT.

This clone was picked up one time. Different DNA sequences within this sample yield the same CDR3. The rearrangement links TRBV19 to TRBJ2-7; D unresolved. This CDR3 comprises 11 residues. Germline lookup yields CDR1 LNHDA and CDR2 SQIVND (reference sequence). V was shortened by 3 bases and J by 4 bases, with 4 bases between the two germline ends. The CDR3 DNA reads as TGTGCCAGTAGTATCGGGTACGAGCAGTACTTC. This sequence encodes CASSIGYEQYF.

The chain employs TRBV28 and TRBJ2-3, with TRBD2 matching over 8 bases. With 7 bases clipped from V and 6 bases from J, the junction kept 6 bases outside the gene matches. The germline CDR1 and CDR2 sequences are MDHEN and SYDVKM. The CDR3 is made up of 13 amino acids. CDR3 nucleotides: TGTGCCAGCAACCCGGGGGGGAGGGATACGCAGTATTTT. The encoded protein is CASNPGGRDTQYF.

CDR3 residues: CASSPRDRVSNQPQHF. In DNA form, the CDR3 reads TGCGCCAGCAGCCCCCGGGACAGAGTTAGCAATCAGCCCCAGCATTTT. The rearrangement uses TRBV4-1 and TRBJ1-5, with 7 bases identical to TRBD1. After removal of 4 bases from V and 0 bases from J, the junction contained 6 bases not matched to a gene. The CDR3 totals 16 residues. Germline V CDR1 and CDR2: MGHRA, YSYEKL.

This chain connects TRBV10-2 to TRBJ2-1, with D possibly matching TRBD1 (6 bases). The germline V and J ends were trimmed by 1 base and 9 bases, with 16 bases remaining between them. The germline V gene encodes CDR1 WSHSY and CDR2 SAAADI. This CDR3 has 15 amino acids. The CDR3 DNA sequence: TGCGCCAGCAGTGAGTGGCAGGGGAGCCTGGGTGAGCAGTTCTTC. Its translation: CASSEWQGSLGEQFF.

For the CDR3, the DNA is TGTGCCAGCAGCCACTCACAGGGAGGGGATGGCTACACCTTC. Protein: CASSHSQGGDGYTF. The chain recombines TRBV6-5 with TRBJ1-2; maybe TRBD1 (6 bases). The CDR3 length is 14 residues. V lost 6 bases and J lost 6, with 17 bases in between. Germline values: CDR1 MNHEY, CDR2 SVGAGI.

The rearrangement joins TRBV18 to TRBJ2-2, with 7 bases aligning to TRBD1. The V gene end was trimmed by 3 bases and the J gene end by 6 bases; junction bases not matched to a gene: 1. This CDR3 spans 13 amino acids. CDR1 is KGHSH and CDR2 is LQKENI in the germline V gene. The CDR3 sequence: CASSPTGAGELFF. CDR3 bases: TGTGCCAGCTCACCCACAGGGGCCGGGGAGCTGTTTTTT.

The chain combines TRBV19 with TRBJ2-7; D remains ambiguous. The CDR3 consists of 14 residues. The germline V and J ends were trimmed by 7 bases and 0 bases, with 13 bases remaining between them. In germline, CDR1 is LNHDA, CDR2 SQIVND (reference sequence). The CDR3 DNA follows: TGTGCCAGTACCCCTACTGGGTCCTCCTACGAGCAGTACTTC. It is translated as CASTPTGSSYEQYF.

The genes are TRBV30 and TRBJ1-1; D may be TRBD1 (5 bases). Germline assignment: CDR1 GTSNPN and CDR2 SVGIG (reference sequence). Between the trimmed V and J ends, which lost 7 bases and 7 bases, there was a span of 13 bases. The CDR3 runs to 11 residues. The chain's CDR3 is CASAGAVEAFF. The CDR3 coding sequence is TGTGCCTCCGCCGGGGCAGTTGAAGCTTTCTTT.

The J gene is TRBJ2-6, the V gene TRBV5-1; perhaps TRBD1 as D (5 bases). Trimming pared 4 bases from V and 2 bases from J, leaving 16 bases between. The V gene's germline CDR1 is SGHRS and CDR2 YFSETQ. The CDR3 contains 17 residues. CDR3 sequence reads: CASSLLQQGAGANVLTF. The CDR3 DNA reads as TGCGCCAGCAGCCTGCTTCAGCAGGGTGCTGGGGCCAACGTCCTGACTTTC.

The V call is TRBV10-3, the J call TRBJ2-7; 7 nucleotides align to TRBD2. V lost 8 bases, J lost 3 bases, and 7 bases stayed unmatched. The CDR3 runs 13 residues. Germline lookup yields CDR1 ENHRY and CDR2 SYGVKD. CDR3 sequence (DNA): TGTGCCATCGGTGGCGGGAGCGTCTACGAGCAGTACTTC. This gives the protein CAIGGGSVYEQYF.

This chain uses TRBV7-9 with TRBJ1-1; TRBD1 is a possible D gene (5 bases). V shed 5 bases and J shed 4 bases, with 20 bases lying between them. There are 16 residues in the CDR3. Germline assignment: CDR1 SEHNR and CDR2 FQNEAQ (reference sequence). The CDR3 DNA reads TGTGCCAGCAGCCCCAGACAGCAAATCAGCGGCACTGAAGCTTTCTTT. This gives the protein CASSPRQQISGTEAFF.

The CDR3 loop is CASSSPGAGGETQYF. The CDR3 DNA sequence: TGTGCCAGCAGTTCTCCCGGGGCTGGGGGGGAGACCCAGTACTTC. J is TRBJ2-5 and V is TRBV6-5; perhaps TRBD2 as D (6 bases). V gave up 4 bases and J gave up 5 bases, with 17 bases separating them. From germline, CDR1 is MNHEY and CDR2 SVGAGI. CDR3 length: 15 residues.

This clone occurred once. The V gene is TRBV9, the J gene TRBJ2-5; 7 bases are shared with TRBD1. Germline CDR1 and CDR2: SGDLS and YYNGEE. The CDR3 consists of 15 residues. V lost 3 bases to trimming and J lost 5 bases; unmatched junction nucleotides: 10. Here the CDR3 reads CASSDQTGAVETQYF. The CDR3 bases are TGTGCCAGCAGCGACCAAACAGGGGCGGTGGAGACCCAGTACTTC.

The rearrangement uses TRBV19 and TRBJ1-1, with TRBD1 identical over 7 bases. V dropped 11 bases and J dropped 4; count of bases not matched to a gene: 10. The CDR3 has 13 amino acids. CDR1 is LNHDA, CDR2 SQIVND, per germline (reference sequence). CDR3 nucleotides: TGTGCCGCCAGACATCCAGGGGGCACTGAAGCTTTCTTT. It specifies CAARHPGGTEAFF.

This clone was picked up one time. The rearrangement joins TRBV5-1 to TRBJ1-2; D perhaps matches TRBD1 (6 bases). Trimming removed 4 bases from V and 2 bases from J, with 15 bases in between. The germline gives CDR1 SGHRS, CDR2 YFSETQ. There are 15 residues in the CDR3. As DNA, the CDR3 is TGCGCCAGCAGCCCCGTCCGGGGGCCAAACTATGGCTACACCTTC. It specifies CASSPVRGPNYGYTF.

The chain carries TRBV7-9 and TRBJ1-2; tentative D call: TRBD1 (5 bases). The CDR3 runs to 13 residues. Germline V CDR1 and CDR2: SEHNR, FQNEAQ (reference sequence). The germline V and J ends were trimmed by 2 bases and 6 bases, with 10 bases remaining between them. Here the CDR3 DNA reads TGTGCCAGCAGCTTACAGGGTCGGGATGGCTACACCTTC. This gives the protein CASSLQGRDGYTF.